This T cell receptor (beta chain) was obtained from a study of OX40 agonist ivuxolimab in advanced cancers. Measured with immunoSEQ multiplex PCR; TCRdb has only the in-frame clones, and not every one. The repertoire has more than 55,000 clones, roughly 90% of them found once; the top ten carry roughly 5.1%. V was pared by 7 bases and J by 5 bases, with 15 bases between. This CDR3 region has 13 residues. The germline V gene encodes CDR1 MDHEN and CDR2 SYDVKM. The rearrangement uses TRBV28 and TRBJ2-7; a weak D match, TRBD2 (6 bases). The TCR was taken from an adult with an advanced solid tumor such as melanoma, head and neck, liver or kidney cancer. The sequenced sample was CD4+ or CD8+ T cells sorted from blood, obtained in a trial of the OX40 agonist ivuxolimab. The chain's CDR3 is CASTLGGWNEQYF. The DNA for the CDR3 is TGTGCCAGCACCCTGGGGGGATGGAACGAGCAGTACTTC.